This T cell receptor (beta chain) appears in the sequencing data of a study of response to subunit inactivated influenza vaccine. General observations from the study: That few new T cells are recruited by each seasonal influenza vaccination was the authors' suggestion.

Comment on this clonotype: What it recognizes is unknown.

MiXCR, applied by TCRdb to the RT-PCR reads, yields one record per CDR3 protein. The sample lists fewer than 800,000 distinct CDR3 sequences, 15% to 18% occurring once. V gave up 7 bases and J gave up 11 bases, with 15 bases separating them. Germline values: CDR1 SQVTM, CDR2 ANQGSEA. The CDR3 has 10 residues. The clonotype comes from a man aged 45-60 years who received an inactivated influenza vaccine. This chain connects TRBV29-1 to TRBJ2-7; TRBD2 might be the D (6 bases). Source: PBMCs from blood, taken 11 to 12 days after vaccination. The CDR3 here is CSAHREREYF. In nucleotides, the CDR3 is TGCAGCGCCCATCGGGAGCGGGAGTACTTC.